A selection of T cell receptor beta chains follows, all from one sample in a study of OX40 agonist ivuxolimab in advanced cancers. Profiled with immunoSEQ multiplex PCR; TCRdb holds only in-frame clones, not every one. The sample includes roughly 89,000 clones, about 81% of them seen just once. The starting material was CD4+ or CD8+ T cells sorted from blood, obtained in a trial of the OX40 agonist ivuxolimab. Receptor source: an adult with an advanced solid tumor such as melanoma, head and neck, liver or kidney cancer. The CDR3 runs from the conserved cysteine through the conserved F or W. The D gene is left open where the match is weak. For some rows the clone size is stated as once, few or many, or as a class when expanded; others skip it.

V,D,J,size,CDR3,DNA
TRBV5-1,-,TRBJ1-1,-,CASRDTPNTEAFF,TGCGCCAGCAGGGACACACCGAACACTGAAGCTTTCTTT
TRBV6-4,-,TRBJ1-2,-,CASSPDGYGYTF,TGTGCCAGCAGTCCGGACGGCTATGGCTACACCTTC
TRBV7-2,-,TRBJ1-5,-,CASSLLPGRDQPQHF,TGTGCCAGCAGCTTATTGCCGGGCCGGGATCAGCCCCAGCATTTT
TRBV5-1,TRBD2,TRBJ2-1,-,CASSLLSVAGGTPDEQFF,TGCGCCAGCAGCTTGTTGTCCGTGGCGGGGGGCACTCCCGATGAGCAGTTCTTC
TRBV7-6,-,TRBJ1-5,-,CASSPLGGNQPQHF,TGTGCCAGCAGCCCCCTTGGGGGTAATCAGCCCCAGCATTTT
TRBV6-1,-,TRBJ1-3,-,CASRPNTGNTIYF,TGTGCCAGCAGACCCAACACCGGAAACACCATATATTTT
TRBV7-2,-,TRBJ2-7,-,CASSSTSGFYEQYF,TGTGCCAGCAGCTCAACCTCGGGGTTTTACGAGCAGTACTTC
TRBV2,-,TRBJ2-1,-,CASSELDSAGADEQFF,TGTGCCAGCAGTGAACTGGACAGCGCGGGGGCGGATGAGCAGTTCTTC
TRBV19,TRBD2,TRBJ2-7,-,CASSIAAGGFSYEQYF,TGTGCCAGTAGTATTGCCGCCGGGGGGTTCTCCTACGAGCAGTACTTC
TRBV6-5,-,TRBJ2-6,-,CASTQRDTGANVLTF,TGTGCCAGCACTCAGAGGGATACTGGGGCCAACGTCCTGACTTTC
TRBV6-5,-,TRBJ2-5,once,CASSYDAGTLETQYF,TGTGCCAGCAGTTACGACGCCGGGACTCTAGAGACCCAGTACTTC
TRBV28,TRBD1,TRBJ1-1,-,CASSLRPTGTAEAFF,TGTGCCAGCAGTCTACGCCCGACCGGGACAGCAGAAGCTTTCTTT
TRBV6-6,-,TRBJ1-1,-,CASSPAGDTEAFF,TGTGCCAGCAGCCCCGCGGGGGACACTGAAGCTTTCTTT
TRBV28,-,TRBJ1-2,-,CASISGDTNYGYTF,TGTGCCAGCATCTCGGGGGACACCAACTATGGCTACACCTTC
TRBV5-1,TRBD2,TRBJ2-3,-,CASSPGLAGVRDTQYF,TGCGCCAGCAGCCCGGGACTAGCGGGAGTACGCGATACGCAGTATTTT
TRBV2,-,TRBJ2-3,-,CASSPLDWQYF,TGTGCCAGCAGCCCACTCGACTGGCAGTATTTT
TRBV30,-,TRBJ1-2,-,CAWSVQGGRRGYTF,TGTGCCTGGAGTGTACAAGGAGGACGGCGCGGCTACACCTTC
TRBV5-6,-,TRBJ1-6,-,CASSLSGIPNSPLHF,TGTGCCAGCAGCTTGTCAGGGATTCCGAATTCACCCCTCCACTTT
TRBV5-1,-,TRBJ1-4,-,CASSLRVSADSGLFF,TGCGCCAGCAGCCTCCGCGTGTCCGCCGATTCAGGACTGTTTTTT
TRBV7-2,TRBD2,TRBJ2-3,medium-sized,CASSLVAGGPDTDTQYF,TGTGCCAGCAGCTTAGTGGCGGGGGGGCCTGACACAGATACGCAGTATTTT
TRBV11-3,-,TRBJ2-2,-,CASSPPAAGTNTGELFF,TGTGCCAGCAGCCCCCCGGCGGCAGGCACCAACACCGGGGAGCTGTTTTTT
TRBV6-1,TRBD1,TRBJ1-2,-,CASTWTGQGYGYTF,TGTGCCAGCACCTGGACAGGGCAGGGCTATGGCTACACCTTC
TRBV11-2,TRBD2,TRBJ2-2,-,CASSSPGGHLATGELFF,TGTGCCAGCAGCTCCCCGGGGGGGCACTTGGCCACCGGGGAGCTGTTTTTT
TRBV7-9,-,TRBJ2-1,-,CASSSSMGRGSQFF,TGTGCCAGCAGCTCTAGTATGGGGAGGGGGTCGCAGTTCTTC
TRBV9,-,TRBJ1-3,-,CASSVEGSGNTIYF,TGTGCCAGCAGCGTAGAAGGGTCTGGAAACACCATATATTTT
TRBV30,-,TRBJ2-5,-,CACRPRDKYQETQYF,TGTGCCTGCCGTCCCCGGGACAAATATCAAGAGACCCAGTACTTC
TRBV12-5,-,TRBJ2-7,-,CASGQAGAGEQYF,TGTGCTAGTGGTCAGGCAGGTGCCGGGGAGCAGTACTTC
TRBV5-1,-,TRBJ2-7,few,CASSLVAGPTYEQYF,TGCGCCAGCAGCTTGGTGGCAGGGCCGACCTACGAGCAGTACTTC
TRBV30,TRBD2,TRBJ2-5,-,CAWSLGTSGGAGETQYF,TGTGCCTGGAGTCTAGGGACTAGCGGGGGGGCCGGGGAGACCCAGTACTTC
TRBV11-2,-,TRBJ2-1,-,CASSLLANDEQFF,TGTGCCAGCAGCTTACTAGCGAACGATGAGCAGTTCTTC
TRBV7-3,-,TRBJ1-1,-,CASSLQLNTEAFF,TGTGCCAGCAGCCTCCAACTAAACACTGAAGCTTTCTTT
TRBV5-6,TRBD1,TRBJ2-3,-,CASSLGSAGGRDTQYF,TGTGCCAGCAGCTTGGGGTCGGCAGGGGGCAGGGATACGCAGTATTTT
TRBV4-1,TRBD2,TRBJ2-3,-,CASSLGTSGGGTDTQYF,TGCGCCAGCAGCCTCGGGACTAGCGGGGGGGGCACAGATACGCAGTATTTT
TRBV2,-,TRBJ2-7,-,CASSLDLTREQCF,TGTGCCAGCAGTCTCGATTTAACCCGCGAGCAGTGCTTC
TRBV7-2,-,TRBJ2-1,-,CASSLVGGGRNSNEQFF,TGTGCCAGCAGCTTAGTGGGCGGTGGCAGGAACTCCAATGAGCAGTTCTTC
TRBV7-9,-,TRBJ2-3,-,CASSSRLVARTDTQYF,TGTGCCAGCAGCTCACGACTAGTCGCAAGAACAGATACGCAGTATTTT
TRBV2,TRBD2,TRBJ2-1,-,CAIGTSGGDKQFF,TGTGCCATTGGGACTAGCGGGGGGGATAAGCAGTTCTTC
TRBV7-2,-,TRBJ1-2,-,CASSPTREANYGYTF,TGTGCCAGCAGCCCCACCCGGGAGGCTAACTATGGCTACACCTTC
TRBV28,-,TRBJ2-7,-,CASSYLGYEQYF,TGTGCCAGCAGTTATCTCGGCTACGAGCAGTACTTC
TRBV6-1,TRBD1,TRBJ2-1,-,CASSRDRDNEQFF,TGTGCCAGCAGTCGGGACAGGGACAATGAGCAGTTCTTC
TRBV11-3,-,TRBJ2-2,-,CASSLVNPWGTGELFF,TGTGCCAGCAGCTTGGTTAACCCCTGGGGCACCGGGGAGCTGTTTTTT
TRBV18,-,TRBJ1-2,-,CASSLPGEANYGYTF,TGTGCCAGCTCACTCCCCGGGGAGGCCAACTATGGCTACACCTTC